The 15 T cell receptor beta chains below all came from one sample that was sequenced in a study of neoadjuvant anti-PD-1 for oral cavity cancer. Clones were read by immunoSEQ multiplex PCR, and TCRdb kept only the in-frame ones, dropping some. The sample records roughly 12,000 clones, about 60% being singletons. The input for sequencing was tumor tissue, taken before nivolumab (anti-PD-1) treatment. All receptors derive from a person between 40 and 85 years old with oral cavity squamous cell carcinoma. The donor label of this sample is uncertain.

The chain carries TRBV7-2 and TRBJ2-7, with a possible D match to TRBD2 (6 bases). The V and J ends lost 6 bases and 0 bases respectively, with 12 bases between them. The CDR3 extends over 14 amino acids. Germline CDR1 reads SGHTA; CDR2 reads FQGNSA. The CDR3 protein is CASRGGGSSYEQYF. Written as DNA, the CDR3 is TGTGCCAGCAGGGGAGGCGGTAGCTCCTACGAGCAGTACTTC.

The rearrangement uses TRBV6-5 and TRBJ1-4; TRBD1 is a possible D gene (6 bases). The CDR3 runs to 14 residues. From germline, CDR1 is MNHEY and CDR2 SVGAGI. Trimming stripped 7 bases from V and 3 bases from J, with 12 bases between. The CDR3: CASKAGHSNEKLFF. As DNA, the CDR3 is TGTGCCAGCAAGGCGGGACATTCTAATGAAAAACTGTTTTTT.

The rearrangement joins TRBV6-1 to TRBJ2-3; D not certain. Trimming stripped 7 bases from V and 3 bases from J, with 8 bases between. The CDR3 length is 12 residues. CDR1 is MNHNS, CDR2 SASEGT, per germline. Here the CDR3 reads CASTPPTDTQYF. In nucleotides, the CDR3 is TGTGCCAGCACCCCACCGACAGATACGCAGTATTTT.

This chain links TRBV2 with TRBJ2-6, with a possible D match to TRBD1 (6 bases). Trimming took off 6 bases at V and 2 bases at J, with 11 bases between the two ends. The CDR3 spans 15 residues. Germline CDR1 SNHLY, CDR2 FYNNEI. CDR3 coding DNA: TGTGCCAGCAGGGAAACAGGGACTGGGGCCAACGTCCTGACTTTC. This encodes CASRETGTGANVLTF.

The chain has TRBV4-1 and TRBJ1-1, with D perhaps matching TRBD1 (5 bases). Trimming removed 3 bases at V and 0 bases at J, with 14 bases between. The CDR3 runs to 16 residues. Looked up from germline, CDR1 is MGHRA and CDR2 is YSYEKL. CDR3 sequence: CASSHDPGRMNTEAFF. In nucleotides, the CDR3 is TGCGCCAGCAGCCATGATCCAGGGAGGATGAACACTGAAGCTTTCTTT.

The V and J genes are TRBV18 and TRBJ1-2, with D perhaps TRBD1 (6 bases). Per the germline V gene, CDR1 is KGHSH and CDR2 is LQKENI. V was pared by 3 bases and J by 9 bases, with 17 bases between. The CDR3 totals 14 residues. As DNA, the CDR3 is TGTGCCAGCTCACCCCCTCCGGACAGCATGCGCTACACCTTC. This translates into CASSPPPDSMRYTF. Supplemented by reference TRBV18 and TRBJ1-2, the full variable domain reads NAGVMQNPRHLVRRRGQEARLRCSPMKGHSHVYWYRQLPEEGLKFMVYLQKENIIDESGMPKERFSAEFPKEGPSILRIQQVVRGDSAAYFCASSPPPDSMRYTFGSGTRLTVV.

The chain couples TRBV6-5 to TRBJ2-3; TRBD2 matches 12 bases. Trimming removed 7 bases from V and 6 bases from J; junction bases left unmatched: 8. Per the germline V gene, CDR1 is MNHEY and CDR2 is SVGAGI. The CDR3 loop spans 15 amino acids. The CDR3: CASTRPGTSGDTQYF. The CDR3 DNA reads as TGTGCCAGCACCCGACCCGGGACTAGCGGGGATACGCAGTATTTT.

The chain combines TRBV19 with TRBJ2-7; TRBD2 matches at 7 bases. The CDR3 runs 16 residues. Germline V gene sequence: CDR1 LNHDA, CDR2 SQIVND (reference sequence). V lost 4 bases and J lost 3; bases outside the gene matches: 12. The CDR3 reads CASSRDRGPGGYEQYF. The CDR3 DNA reads TGTGCCAGTAGTAGAGACCGGGGACCGGGGGGCTACGAGCAGTACTTC.

The rearrangement links TRBV7-2 to TRBJ1-1; D gene unclear. The CDR3 totals 15 residues. Trimming shortened V by 1 base and J by 0 bases, and 9 bases separated the two germline ends. Germline CDR1 and CDR2: SGHTA and FQGNSA. CDR3 sequence reads: CASSLVQSMNTEAFF. As DNA, the CDR3 is TGTGCCAGCAGCTTAGTGCAGTCCATGAACACTGAAGCTTTCTTT.

This clone has only one observation. The chain employs TRBV9 and TRBJ2-7; D gene unclear. CDR1 is SGDLS and CDR2 is YYNGEE in the germline V gene. Trimming removed 1 base at V and 2 bases at J, with 16 bases between. CDR3 length: 16 residues. DNA of the CDR3: TGTGCCAGCAGCGTATGGGCCGATTCGGTCCCCTACGAGCAGTACTTC. It translates to CASSVWADSVPYEQYF.

This rearrangement joins TRBV19 to TRBJ1-2, with D maybe TRBD1 (6 bases). Germline V gene lookup returns CDR1 LNHDA and CDR2 SQIVND (reference sequence). V gave up 5 bases and J gave up 0 bases, with 10 bases separating them. The CDR3 is made up of 14 amino acids. The CDR3 region is CASSRTVSNYGYTF. DNA of the CDR3: TGTGCCAGTAGTCGGACAGTTTCTAACTATGGCTACACCTTC.

The chain is built from TRBV5-6 and TRBJ1-6; no firm D call. Germline CDR1 and CDR2: SGHDT and YYEEEE. Between the trimmed V and J ends, which lost 0 bases and 0 bases, there was a span of 13 bases. The CDR3 contains 18 residues. The chain's CDR3 is CASSLASTVNSYNSPLHF. The CDR3, as DNA: TGTGCCAGCAGCTTGGCCAGTACAGTCAACTCCTATAATTCACCCCTCCACTTT.

Only a few counts were recorded for this clone. The chain uses TRBV29-1 and TRBJ1-1; TRBD1 matches at 8 bases. In germline, CDR1 is SQVTM, CDR2 ANQGSEA. CDR3 size: 14 residues. V gave up 4 bases and J gave up 4 bases; unmatched junction bases: 8. The CDR3 sequence is CSVALGQEATEAFF. For the CDR3, the DNA is TGCAGCGTTGCCTTGGGACAGGAGGCCACTGAAGCTTTCTTT.

The gene calls are TRBV19 and TRBJ2-7; 7 bases map to TRBD1. The CDR3 length is 14 residues. Germline CDR1 LNHDA, CDR2 SQIVND (reference sequence). Trimming removed 8 bases from V and 0 bases from J; junction bases left unmatched: 7. CDR3 residues: CASGDSSLSYEQYF. In DNA form, the CDR3 reads TGTGCCAGTGGGGACAGTTCCCTCTCCTACGAGCAGTACTTC.

The genes are TRBV19 and TRBJ1-1, with 7 bases identical to TRBD1. V lost 4 bases, J lost 1 base, and 9 bases stayed unmatched. The CDR3 consists of 16 residues. Germline lookup yields CDR1 LNHDA and CDR2 SQIVND (reference sequence). CDR3 sequence: CASSTTGFGGNTEAFF. The DNA of the CDR3 is TGTGCCAGTAGTACGACAGGGTTTGGAGGGAACACTGAAGCTTTCTTT. The whole variable domain, remainder taken from reference TRBV19 and TRBJ1-1, is DGGITQSPKYLFRKEGQNVTLSCEQNLNHDAMYWYRQDPGQGLRLIYYSQIVNDFQKGDIAEGYSVSREKKESFPLTVTSAQKNPTAFYLCASSTTGFGGNTEAFFGQGTRLTVV.